The 27 T cell receptor beta chains given below trace back to one sample, sequenced in a study of cytomegalovirus exposure and HLA in healthy donors. The study ran its PCR with 60 Vbeta and 13 Jbeta primers. Clones were sequenced by immunoSEQ multiplex PCR, and TCRdb holds only the in-frame ones, with some missing. The data hold 100,000 to 150,000 clones, with around 72% observed a single time. Sequencing was performed on PBMCs. These receptors were collected from a woman aged 40 to 55 in good health and CMV-seronegative.

This clone was observed a single time. V and J are TRBV2 and TRBJ2-7; TRBD2 agrees at 8 bases. The germline gives CDR1 SNHLY, CDR2 FYNNEI. V trimming: 4 bases; J trimming: 2 bases; junction bases outside the gene matches: 1. The CDR3 loop spans 13 amino acids. DNA for the CDR3: TGTGCCAGCAGTGCAGCGGGAGCCTACGAGCAGTACTTC. Its translation: CASSAAGAYEQYF.

The gene calls are TRBV28 and TRBJ1-1; the D is unclear. The CDR3 sequence is 15 residues long. Germline lookup yields CDR1 MDHEN and CDR2 SYDVKM. V was clipped by 2 bases and J by 0 bases, with 10 bases between them. In DNA form, the CDR3 reads TGTGCCAGCAGTTTAAATCCGGTCATGAACACTGAAGCTTTCTTT. It specifies CASSLNPVMNTEAFF. The entire variable domain, with the rest obtained from reference TRBV28 and TRBJ1-1, is as follows: DVKVTQSSRYLVKRTGEKVFLECVQDMDHENMFWYRQDPGLGLRLIYFSYDVKMKEKGDIPEGYSVSREKKERFSLILESASTNQTSMYLCASSLNPVMNTEAFFGQGTRLTVV.

The chain is built from TRBV10-3 and TRBJ2-5, with D possibly matching TRBD2 (7 bases). The germline V and J ends were trimmed by 10 bases and 2 bases, with 14 bases remaining between them. Germline assignment: CDR1 ENHRY and CDR2 SYGVKD. The CDR3 loop spans 13 amino acids. CDR3 sequence (DNA): TGTGCCACCAAGGGGGGGGATCAAGAGACCCAGTACTTC. Protein: CATKGGDQETQYF.

The chain carries TRBV28 and TRBJ2-7; 8 bases map to TRBD2. The CDR3 has 14 amino acids. V was pared by 5 bases and J by 7 bases, with 10 bases of the junction left unmatched. Per the germline V gene, CDR1 is MDHEN and CDR2 is SYDVKM. CDR3 in amino acids: CASSVAAGVVEQYF. CDR3 sequence (DNA): TGTGCCAGCAGTGTAGCAGCGGGAGTCGTAGAGCAGTACTTC.

The chain's CDR3 is CASTIPGGSNTGELFF. For the CDR3, the DNA is TGTGCCAGTACTATTCCGGGGGGATCGAACACCGGGGAGCTGTTTTTT. The chain is built from TRBV19 and TRBJ2-2, with 7 bases that match TRBD2. The CDR3 sequence is 16 residues long. The ends lost 7 bases at V and 0 bases at J; junction bases unmatched: 8. The germline CDR1 and CDR2 sequences are LNHDA and SQIVND (reference sequence).

This rearrangement joins TRBV19 to TRBJ2-5; tentatively, D is TRBD2 (5 bases). This CDR3 comprises 13 residues. V shed 7 bases and J shed 0 bases, with 9 bases lying between them. The germline gives CDR1 LNHDA, CDR2 SQIVND (reference sequence). CDR3 protein: CASKGAYQETQYF. The CDR3 region has the DNA TGTGCCAGTAAGGGAGCTTACCAAGAGACCCAGTACTTC.

V usage is TRBV28 and J usage is TRBJ2-1; no clear D. CDR3 size: 15 residues. V shed 2 bases and J shed 4 bases, with 12 bases lying between them. The germline gives CDR1 MDHEN, CDR2 SYDVKM. CDR3 sequence: CASSLAPPRYNEQFF. CDR3 DNA sequence: TGTGCCAGCAGTTTAGCACCCCCACGGTACAATGAGCAGTTCTTC.

This sequence joins TRBV5-1 and TRBJ2-7; 9 positions agree with TRBD2. V trimming: 4 bases; J trimming: 2 bases; junction bases outside the gene matches: 1. This CDR3 is built from 13 residues. The germline V gene has CDR1 SGHRS and CDR2 YFSETQ. In nucleotides, the CDR3 is TGCGCCAGCAGCGAGCGGGGGGCCTACGAGCAGTACTTC. Amino acid sequence: CASSERGAYEQYF.

This rearrangement joins TRBV2 to TRBJ1-2; D not resolved. Deletions cut 4 bases from V and 6 bases from J, with 21 bases between. CDR3 length: 16 residues. Germline lookup yields CDR1 SNHLY and CDR2 FYNNEI. CDR3 in amino acids: CASSALAGGQVDGYTF. In DNA, the CDR3 is TGTGCCAGCAGTGCCCTCGCGGGAGGGCAAGTGGATGGCTACACCTTC.

In its sample, this clone was seen once. The V and J genes are TRBV6-1 and TRBJ1-5; 7 bases map to TRBD1. The length of the CDR3 is 13 residues. Germline CDR1 reads MNHNS; CDR2 reads SASEGT. Germline trimming cut 10 bases from V and 2 bases from J; bases unmatched to any gene: 5. CDR3 amino acids: CATDRVRNQPQHF. Here the CDR3 DNA reads TGTGCCACAGACAGGGTTCGCAATCAGCCCCAGCATTTT.

The chain recombines TRBV28 with TRBJ1-5; TRBD1 aligns across 8 bases. CDR3 length: 15 amino acids. After removal of 5 bases from V and 6 bases from J, the junction contained 9 bases not matched to a gene. Germline V lookup: CDR1 MDHEN, CDR2 SYDVKM. The CDR3 bases are TGTGCCAGCAGTCCTCCAGGGGGCAGGGGTCAGCCCCAGCATTTT. It translates to CASSPPGGRGQPQHF.

This chain connects TRBV9 to TRBJ2-3; 8 nucleotides align to TRBD2. Looked up from germline, CDR1 is SGDLS and CDR2 is YYNGEE. Trimming took 4 bases from V and 0 from J; bases not matched to a gene: 10. The CDR3 runs to 17 residues. The CDR3 region is CASSTPGVAGSTDTQYF. CDR3 sequence (DNA): TGTGCCAGCAGCACCCCGGGGGTAGCGGGGAGCACAGATACGCAGTATTTT.

This clone was observed once. V and J are TRBV6-5 and TRBJ1-2, with TRBD1 as a possible D gene (5 bases). Trimming shortened V by 2 bases and J by 2 bases, and 6 bases separated the two germline ends. There are 13 residues in the CDR3. Germline-derived CDR1 and CDR2 are MNHEY and SVGAGI. CDR3 region: CASSYPGNYGYTF. CDR3 DNA: TGTGCCAGCAGTTACCCAGGGAACTATGGCTACACCTTC.

The CDR3 DNA reads TGTGCCTGGGAACTCCCGGGACTAGCGGGAGAAACTCCGTACTACGAGCAGTACTTC. It specifies CAWELPGLAGETPYYEQYF. The V gene is TRBV30, the J gene TRBJ2-5, with 14 bases lining up with TRBD2. Judging by the DNA end, TRBJ2-7 fits better; the J call may be wrong. Looked up from germline, CDR1 is GTSNPN and CDR2 is SVGIG (reference sequence). The CDR3 is made up of 19 amino acids.

For the CDR3, the DNA is TGTGCCTGGAGTGTAGAGGGTAGGGAAAAACTGTTTTTT. Residues: CAWSVEGREKLFF. V and J are TRBV30 and TRBJ1-4; D uncertain. The germline V gene has CDR1 GTSNPN and CDR2 SVGIG (reference sequence). The V end was cut by 0 bases, the J end by 8 bases, with 10 bases between. This CDR3 spans 13 amino acids.

As concerns this clone: Different DNA sequences within this sample yield the same CDR3. This rearrangement joins TRBV5-1 to TRBJ2-3; 8 positions match TRBD2. Looked up from germline, CDR1 is SGHRS and CDR2 is YFSETQ. The CDR3 contains 14 residues. J gave up 5 bases and V 0 bases, and 2 bases lay outside the gene matches. Here the CDR3 DNA reads TGCGCCAGCAGCTTGGGACGGGAGGGAGATACGCAGTATTTT. This gives the protein CASSLGREGDTQYF.

This chain links TRBV28 with TRBJ1-1; maybe TRBD1 (5 bases). The CDR3 sequence is 14 residues long. Trimming removed 3 bases at V and 0 bases at J, with 8 bases between. Looked up from germline, CDR1 is MDHEN and CDR2 is SYDVKM. CDR3 sequence (DNA): TGTGCCAGCAGTTTTGGGGACTTGAACACTGAAGCTTTCTTT. Protein: CASSFGDLNTEAFF.

The V gene is TRBV6-5, the J gene TRBJ1-5; tentative D call: TRBD1 (6 bases). V was pared by 6 bases and J by 1 base, with 13 bases between. The length of the CDR3 is 15 residues. Germline values: CDR1 MNHEY, CDR2 SVGAGI. CDR3 DNA: TGTGCCAGCAGGCACATACAGGGAAGCAATCAGCCCCAGCATTTT. Translated: CASRHIQGSNQPQHF.

The chain has TRBV28 and TRBJ2-7; the match to TRBD2 covers 8 bases. This CDR3 is 15 amino acids long. The V gene end was trimmed by 3 bases and the J gene end by 7 bases; junction bases not matched to a gene: 11. Germline V lookup: CDR1 MDHEN, CDR2 SYDVKM. The CDR3 DNA follows: TGTGCCAGCAGTTTCCCCGGGACGGGAGGGCGTGAGCAGTACTTC. Translated, it gives CASSFPGTGGREQYF.

J is TRBJ1-6 and V is TRBV28, with 9 bases aligning to TRBD1. After removal of 3 bases from V and 7 bases from J, the junction contained 4 bases not matched to a gene. Germline V gene data show CDR1 as MDHEN and CDR2 as SYDVKM. This CDR3 comprises 15 residues. CDR3 region: CASSFGDRANSPLHF. CDR3 in DNA: TGTGCCAGCAGTTTCGGGGACAGGGCCAATTCACCCCTCCACTTT.

The chain combines TRBV6-1 with TRBJ2-7; D is possibly TRBD2 (6 bases). With 3 bases removed from V and 4 bases from J, the gap between germline ends came to 13 bases. The germline CDR1 and CDR2 sequences are MNHNS and SASEGT. The CDR3 runs to 14 residues. CDR3 loop: CASSEAGSSYEQYF. CDR3 sequence (DNA): TGTGCCAGCAGTGAGGCGGGATCATCTTACGAGCAGTACTTC.

This chain links TRBV2 with TRBJ2-7, with 8 bases identical to TRBD1. The germline gives CDR1 SNHLY, CDR2 FYNNEI. The CDR3 extends over 16 amino acids. V was pared by 6 bases and J by 7 bases, with 17 bases of the junction left unmatched. The CDR3 coding sequence is TGTGCCAGCAGAAACGAACCGGGACAGGCCAGGGGTGAGCAGTACTTC. Protein sequence: CASRNEPGQARGEQYF.

The chain joins TRBV20-1 to TRBJ1-2; 9 positions agree with TRBD1. The junction had 7 bases not matched to a gene; V was cut back by 5 bases and J by 12 bases. This CDR3 comprises 11 residues. Germline CDR1 DFQATT, CDR2 SNEGSKA (reference sequence). CDR3 loop: CSAAADRGDTF. CDR3 coding DNA: TGCAGTGCTGCTGCGGACAGGGGCGACACCTTC.

The chain carries TRBV29-1 and TRBJ2-7; D is possibly TRBD2 (5 bases). Trimming left V 5 bases short and J 2 bases short, with 13 bases between. The CDR3 contains 13 residues. CDR1 SQVTM and CDR2 ANQGSEA come from the germline V gene. The CDR3 region is CSVSVGVPYEQYF. The CDR3 coding sequence is TGCAGCGTTTCTGTCGGGGTCCCCTACGAGCAGTACTTC.

This rearrangement joins TRBV9 to TRBJ2-6; 10 bases are a match to TRBD1. Trimming removed 6 bases from V and 2 bases from J; junction bases left unmatched: 14. The CDR3 length is 19 residues. Germline values: CDR1 SGDLS, CDR2 YYNGEE. CDR3 sequence: CASINGGTGVTAGANVLTF. The CDR3 nucleotides read TGTGCCAGCATAAACGGGGGGACAGGGGTCACCGCTGGGGCCAACGTCCTGACTTTC.

CDR3 sequence: CASSVSDHQETQYF. CDR3 DNA sequence: TGTGCCAGCAGCGTTAGCGACCACCAAGAGACCCAGTACTTC. The chain links TRBV7-2 to TRBJ2-5, with D tentatively TRBD2 (5 bases). The V end lost 5 bases, the J end lost 0 bases, and 10 bases lay between the germline ends. The germline CDR1 and CDR2 sequences are SGHTA and FQGNSA. The CDR3 loop spans 14 amino acids.

This clone appeared a few times. The same CDR3 also results from other DNA sequences found in this sample. The V call is TRBV2, the J call TRBJ2-7; possibly TRBD2 for D (5 bases). Per germline, CDR1 SNHLY and CDR2 FYNNEI. With 6 bases removed from V and 6 bases from J, the gap between germline ends came to 6 bases. CDR3 length: 10 residues. This CDR3 reads CASRGGEQYF. CDR3 in DNA: TGTGCCAGCAGAGGAGGCGAGCAGTACTTC.